Sequencing of this TCR beta chain was carried out in a study of T cells in narcolepsy. Study-level information: Enrolled donors included narcolepsy type 1 or type 2 patients and healthy controls. Findings and limits, study-wide: Autoreactive HCRT-specific and TRIB2-specific clonotypes were marked in same-patient CSF-versus-blood CD4+ comparisons.

Details on this clone: Its antigen is unidentified.

Deletions cut 6 bases from V and 0 bases from J, with 15 bases between. The germline V gene has CDR1 MGHDK and CDR2 SYGVNS. The CDR3 sequence is 16 residues long. Measured with immunoSEQ multiplex PCR; TCRdb has only the in-frame clones, and not every one. There are some 34,000 clones in the sample; roughly 88% occur only once, and more than 0.95% lies in the top ten. This receptor was obtained from a human donor with narcolepsy. Sequencing used CD45RA- memory CD4+ T cells from PBMCs. The J gene is TRBJ1-3, the V gene TRBV25-1; D is undetermined. The chain's CDR3 is CASRATRGVSGNTIYF. The CDR3 coding sequence is TGTGCCAGCAGAGCAACCCGGGGAGTCTCTGGAAACACCATATATTTT. The variable domain in full, completed from reference TRBV25-1 and TRBJ1-3, reads EADIYQTPRYLVIGTGKKITLECSQTMGHDKMYWYQQDPGMELHLIHYSYGVNSTEKGDLSSESTVSRIRTEHFPLTLESARPSHTSQYLCASRATRGVSGNTIYFGEGSWLTVV.